The clone carrying this TCR beta chain has ten or more counts. Its antigen remains unidentified. These data belong to a study of T-cell reconstitution after alpha-beta-depleted transplantation in children. Whole-study results and caveats: The main origin of T-cell counts and diversity one year after transplant was newly produced T cells. By about two months after transplant, alpha-beta T cells reportedly arose from several hundred graft clones that had expanded.

This CDR3 comprises 16 residues. The germline V gene has CDR1 LGHNA and CDR2 YSLEER. The V and J ends lost 1 base and 1 base, in that order; junction bases with no gene match: 4. Unique molecular identifiers featured in how the TCRbeta library was prepared. TCRdb recomputed calls from the PCR reads with MiXCR, one row per CDR3 protein. The top ten hold roughly 2% of the sample, which has 480,000 or so distinct CDR3 sequences, approximately 10% seen once. Sequencing used PBMCs, obtained before TCRalphabeta/CD19-depleted stem cell transplant. V usage is TRBV4-3 and J usage is TRBJ2-7, with TRBD2 identical over 10 bases. This clonotype was sampled from a child younger than 10 with inherited bone marrow failure, due to receive a stem cell transplant. CDR3 residues: CASSQVHSGGSYEQYF. DNA of the CDR3: TGCGCCAGCAGCCAAGTACATAGCGGGGGGTCCTACGAGCAGTACTTC.